One and the same sample provided the 28 T cell receptor beta chains below, sequenced in a study of cytomegalovirus exposure and HLA in healthy donors. Profiled with immunoSEQ multiplex PCR; TCRdb holds only in-frame clones, not every one. Among 100,000 or so clones listed, about 85% were seen once. Sequenced: PBMCs. These receptors came from a man younger than 35 in good health and CMV-seropositive.

This sequence joins TRBV5-4 and TRBJ1-5; 9 nucleotides align to TRBD1. Trimming at V came to 1 base and at J to 0 bases, leaving 8 bases not matched to a gene. Germline V gene lookup returns CDR1 SGHNT and CDR2 YYREEE (reference sequence). This CDR3 region has 18 residues. CDR3 in amino acids: CASSLSTDRGYSNQPQHF. Written as DNA, the CDR3 is TGTGCCAGCAGCTTGTCGACGGACAGGGGTTATAGCAATCAGCCCCAGCATTTT. The full variable domain, in which reference TRBV5-4 and TRBJ1-5 provide the parts outside the CDR3, is ETGVTQSPTHLIKTRGQQVTLRCSSQSGHNTVSWYQQALGQGPQFIFQYYREEENGRGNFPPRFSGLQFPNYSSELNVNALELDDSALYLCASSLSTDRGYSNQPQHFGDGTRLSIL.

This clone has a handful of counts. J is TRBJ2-3 and V is TRBV6-1; 10 nucleotides match TRBD2. V shed 2 bases and J 3 bases; nucleotides not matched to a gene: 2. Germline CDR1 and CDR2: MNHNS and SASEGT. The CDR3 covers 15 residues. The CDR3 DNA follows: TGTGCCAGCAGTGAATCAGCGGGAGGGACAGATACGCAGTATTTT. This codes for CASSESAGGTDTQYF.

This rearrangement joins TRBV5-4 to TRBJ2-1; 7 nucleotides align to TRBD2. In germline, CDR1 is SGHNT, CDR2 YYREEE (reference sequence). This CDR3 contains 13 residues. Trimming took 3 bases from V and 6 from J; bases not matched to a gene: 3. CDR3 DNA sequence: TGTGCCAGCAGCTCCGGACTAGTCAATGAGCAGTTCTTC. Amino acids: CASSSGLVNEQFF.

The V call is TRBV28, the J call TRBJ2-3, with 8 bases aligning to TRBD2. There are 14 residues in the CDR3. Per germline, CDR1 MDHEN and CDR2 SYDVKM. Germline trimming cut 2 bases from V and 10 bases from J; bases unmatched to any gene: 8. CDR3 loop: CASSLPGGPLAQYF. The CDR3 DNA reads as TGTGCCAGCAGTTTACCGGGAGGGCCCTTGGCGCAGTATTTT.

The rearrangement uses TRBV6-6 and TRBJ2-2, with 10 positions matching TRBD2. The V segment lost 1 base and the J segment 5 bases; nucleotides outside the gene matches: 4. CDR1 and CDR2 from the germline V gene are MNHNY and SVGAGI (reference sequence). The CDR3 consists of 16 residues. The DNA for the CDR3 is TGTGCCAGCAGTTACTTAGCTAGCGGGAGAACCGGGGAGCTGTTTTTT. Its translation: CASSYLASGRTGELFF.

The chain is built from TRBV19 and TRBJ1-1, with D perhaps TRBD1 (5 bases). CDR3 length: 13 residues. Germline assignment: CDR1 LNHDA and CDR2 SQIVND (reference sequence). Trimming shortened V by 10 bases and J by 10 bases, and 22 bases separated the two germline ends. The CDR3 DNA follows: TGTGCCACCCGAAAGGGCCTTGGGGGAGGAGCTTTCTTT. This gives the protein CATRKGLGGGAFF. The complete variable domain, with remaining parts taken from reference TRBV19 and TRBJ1-1, reads DGGITQSPKYLFRKEGQNVTLSCEQNLNHDAMYWYRQDPGQGLRLIYYSQIVNDFQKGDIAEGYSVSREKKESFPLTVTSAQKNPTAFYLCATRKGLGGGAFFGQGTRLTVV.

In its sample, this clone was seen a few times. The chain couples TRBV5-4 to TRBJ2-7; no clear D gene. The CDR3 covers 14 residues. Trimming took off 0 bases at V and 3 bases at J, with 10 bases between the two ends. The V gene's germline CDR1 is SGHNT and CDR2 YYREEE (reference sequence). The CDR3 reads CASSLGQKDYEQYF. Written as DNA, the CDR3 is TGTGCCAGCAGCTTGGGGCAGAAAGACTACGAGCAGTACTTC.

The CDR3 here is CASSLGAITQQYV. The CDR3 DNA reads TGTGCCAGCAGCTTAGGGGCTATAACGCAGCAGTACGTC. The chain is built from TRBV7-2 and TRBJ2-7; D is unclear. The CDR3 covers 13 residues. V shed 1 base and J shed 8 bases, with 12 bases lying between them. The germline V gene has CDR1 SGHTA and CDR2 FQGNSA.

The gene calls are TRBV14 and TRBJ2-3; the match to TRBD2 covers 8 bases. The junction had 9 bases not matched to a gene; V was cut back by 0 bases and J by 4 bases. The CDR3 runs to 17 residues. CDR1 is SGHDN, CDR2 FVKESK, per germline. The CDR3 here is CASSQDPGLAGADTQYF. In DNA form, the CDR3 reads TGTGCCAGCAGCCAAGATCCCGGACTAGCCGGAGCAGATACGCAGTATTTT.

The chain carries TRBV4-2 and TRBJ2-5; no reliable D call. Germline-derived CDR1 and CDR2 are LGHNA and YNFKEQ. V gave up 3 bases and J gave up 1 base, with 9 bases separating them. This CDR3 has 14 amino acids. The CDR3 DNA follows: TGTGCCAGCAGCCAGGGCTTAGGCCAAGAGACCCAGTACTTC. It is translated as CASSQGLGQETQYF.

The J gene is TRBJ1-1, the V gene TRBV15, with unresolved D. Trimming pared 8 bases from V and 0 bases from J, leaving 10 bases between. Germline V CDR1 and CDR2: LNHNV, YYDKDF (reference sequence). This CDR3 is 13 amino acids long. The CDR3 loop reads CATSPVMNTEAFF. The CDR3, as DNA: TGTGCCACCTCTCCAGTAATGAACACTGAAGCTTTCTTT.

This chain joins TRBV7-2 and TRBJ1-2; maybe TRBD1 (5 bases). Germline CDR1 and CDR2: SGHTA and FQGNSA. V lost 3 bases, J lost 2 bases, and 16 bases lay in between. The CDR3 sequence is 16 residues long. CDR3 bases: TGTGCCAGCAGCTTTAATGCTCAGACAGCCAACTATGGCTACACCTTC. Translated, it gives CASSFNAQTANYGYTF.

This clone showed up just once. J is TRBJ1-2 and V is TRBV2, with 8 bases identical to TRBD1. The CDR3 is 14 residues long. Germline-derived CDR1 and CDR2 are SNHLY and FYNNEI. V was clipped by 5 bases and J by 4 bases; unmatched bases: 6. The CDR3 nucleotides read TGTGCCAGCAGTCGGCAGGGGGCTGGCTATGGCTACACCTTC. Residues: CASSRQGAGYGYTF. Using reference TRBV2 and TRBJ1-2 for the parts outside the CDR3, the full variable domain is EPEVTQTPSHQVTQMGQEVILRCVPISNHLYFYWYRQILGQKVEFLVSFYNNEISEKSEIFDDQFSVERPDGSNFTLKIRSTKLEDSAMYFCASSRQGAGYGYTFGSGTRLTVV.

The V and J genes are TRBV5-8 and TRBJ1-5; D unresolved. V dropped 0 bases and J dropped 3 bases, with 10 bases sitting between them. The CDR3 has 15 residues. CDR1 and CDR2 (germline): SGHTS, YDEGEE. The CDR3 reads CASSLVGRNNQPQHF. DNA of the CDR3: TGTGCCAGCAGCTTGGTGGGCAGGAACAATCAGCCCCAGCATTTT.

The rearrangement uses TRBV18 and TRBJ2-7; perhaps TRBD1 as D (6 bases). The CDR3 has 15 amino acids. With 6 bases removed from V and 2 bases from J, the gap between germline ends came to 17 bases. Germline CDR1 KGHSH, CDR2 LQKENI. The DNA of the CDR3 is TGTGCCAGCTCTCCGACGGCAGGGGCGACCTACGAGCAGTACGTC. Its protein product is CASSPTAGATYEQYV.

The chain has TRBV6-5 and TRBJ2-7, with D maybe TRBD2 (6 bases). Between the trimmed V and J ends, which lost 7 bases and 3 bases, there was a span of 19 bases. The CDR3 runs 15 residues. Germline V gene sequence: CDR1 MNHEY, CDR2 SVGAGI. The CDR3 protein is CASTEGGWRDYEQYF. DNA for the CDR3: TGTGCCAGCACGGAGGGTGGTTGGAGGGACTACGAGCAGTACTTC.

The chain joins TRBV7-8 to TRBJ2-1, with 7 bases that match TRBD2. V lost 6 bases, J lost 4 bases, and 3 bases stayed unmatched. The length of the CDR3 is 13 residues. Germline V gene data show CDR1 as SGHVS and CDR2 as FQNEAQ. The CDR3 DNA sequence: TGTGCCAGCAGGTGGGGGGGGTACAATGAGCAGTTCTTC. It translates to CASRWGGYNEQFF.

The chain combines TRBV4-2 with TRBJ2-3; no clear D. There are 15 residues in the CDR3. Germline V lookup: CDR1 LGHNA, CDR2 YNFKEQ. Trimming pared 1 base from V and 2 bases from J, leaving 10 bases between. The CDR3 spells CASSQVEETTDTQYF. The CDR3 DNA is TGTGCCAGCAGCCAAGTCGAGGAGACCACAGATACGCAGTATTTT.

This clone appeared a single time. This chain joins TRBV6-1 and TRBJ2-3; TRBD1 agrees at 11 bases. The CDR3 covers 17 residues. J lost 1 base, V lost 4 bases, and 7 bases had no gene match. CDR1 is MNHNS, CDR2 SASEGT, per germline. CDR3 loop: CASSVRTGGIGTDTQYF. CDR3 in DNA: TGTGCCAGCAGTGTACGGACAGGGGGCATCGGCACAGATACGCAGTATTTT.

V and J are TRBV11-2 and TRBJ1-1; TRBD1 agrees at 11 bases. CDR1 and CDR2 (germline): SGHAT, FQNNGV. V gave up 5 bases and J gave up 11 bases; unmatched junction bases: 10. This CDR3 is built from 14 residues. The CDR3 region has the DNA TGTGCCAGCAGCCTACTCGGACAGGGGGCGTCGGCTTTCTTT. Encoded protein: CASSLLGQGASAFF.

In this sample, this clone turned up a few times. This chain links TRBV27 with TRBJ1-3; D is ambiguous. The V end was cut by 8 bases, the J end by 3 bases, with 11 bases between. In germline, CDR1 is MNHEY, CDR2 SMNVEV (reference sequence). There are 13 residues in the CDR3. The CDR3 region is CASSLGGGNTIYF. The CDR3 nucleotides read TGTGCCAGCTCCCTTGGCGGTGGAAACACCATATATTTT.

The rearrangement uses TRBV28 and TRBJ2-3; 11 nucleotides agree with TRBD2. The trim removed 3 bases at V and 7 bases at J, leaving 9 bases unmatched. The CDR3 sequence is 16 residues long. CDR1 MDHEN and CDR2 SYDVKM come from the germline V gene. The CDR3 sequence: CASSFPGLAGPNTQYF. The CDR3 coding sequence is TGTGCCAGCAGTTTCCCCGGACTAGCGGGCCCGAATACGCAGTATTTT.

The gene calls are TRBV11-2 and TRBJ2-7, with D possibly being TRBD1 (5 bases). This CDR3 region has 16 residues. Germline V gene data show CDR1 as SGHAT and CDR2 as FQNNGV. Trimming pared 5 bases from V and 2 bases from J, leaving 19 bases between. The CDR3: CASSQPRQGTTYEQYF. Here the CDR3 DNA reads TGTGCCAGCAGCCAACCAAGGCAGGGCACAACCTACGAGCAGTACTTC.

The count of this clone is one. CDR3: CASREGGQGNEKLFF. Here the CDR3 DNA reads TGTGCCAGCAGGGAGGGGGGACAGGGGAATGAAAAACTGTTTTTT. The chain links TRBV28 to TRBJ1-4; TRBD1 aligns across 10 bases. With 6 bases clipped from V and 5 bases from J, the junction kept 6 bases outside the gene matches. The CDR3 consists of 15 residues. From germline, CDR1 is MDHEN and CDR2 SYDVKM.

The chain joins TRBV30 to TRBJ1-4; possibly TRBD1 for D (6 bases). V shed 0 bases and J shed 8 bases, with 13 bases lying between them. The CDR3 runs to 14 residues. Germline loops: CDR1 GTSNPN, CDR2 SVGIG (reference sequence). CDR3 sequence (DNA): TGTGCCTGGAGTGTGAGGTCCCAGGGGGAAAAACTGTTTTTT. Its translation: CAWSVRSQGEKLFF.

The chain couples TRBV7-9 to TRBJ2-7; maybe TRBD1 (6 bases). CDR1 and CDR2 (germline): SEHNR, FQNEAQ (reference sequence). The CDR3 is 14 residues long. Trimming left V 4 bases short and J 2 bases short, with 12 bases between. The CDR3 coding sequence is TGTGCCAGCAGCTGGGGGCAGGAGGCCTACGAGCAGTACGTC. Translating gives CASSWGQEAYEQYV.

The rearrangement uses TRBV6-5 and TRBJ1-2; D might be TRBD1 (6 bases). The CDR3 totals 14 residues. V lost 1 base and J 3 bases, leaving 9 bases between the germline ends. Per germline, CDR1 MNHEY and CDR2 SVGAGI. This CDR3 reads CASSYLAGDYGYTF. DNA of the CDR3: TGTGCCAGCAGTTACTTGGCAGGGGACTATGGCTACACCTTC.

The rearrangement joins TRBV27 to TRBJ1-1, with 8 positions matching TRBD1. There are 14 residues in the CDR3. With 4 bases clipped from V and 3 bases from J, the junction kept 4 bases outside the gene matches. Germline lookup yields CDR1 MNHEY and CDR2 SMNVEV (reference sequence). In DNA form, the CDR3 reads TGTGCCAGCAGTTGGGGACAGGCGGACACTGAAGCTTTCTTT. Amino acid sequence: CASSWGQADTEAFF.